A single sample gave rise to the 17 T cell receptor beta chains below, sequenced in a study of T cell responses to AZD1222 COVID-19 vaccine. Sequenced by immunoSEQ multiplex PCR; TCRdb stores in-frame clones only, minus some. The sample records about 96,000 clones, under 90% being singletons. The source was peripheral blood, collected on day 0 of AZD1222 vaccination. The receptors here all came from an adult in good health.

The genes are TRBV28 and TRBJ1-2; 9 nucleotides align to TRBD1. The V and J ends lost 5 bases and 4 bases, in that order; junction bases with no gene match: 14. Germline-derived CDR1 and CDR2 are MDHEN and SYDVKM. This CDR3 comprises 17 residues. Written as DNA, the CDR3 is TGTGCCAGCAGTCCCGGTGGGACAGGGACGTACGGCTATGGCTACACCTTC. This gives the protein CASSPGGTGTYGYGYTF.

The gene calls are TRBV3-1 (or the pseudogene TRBV3-2) and TRBJ2-5, with a possible D match to TRBD2 (7 bases). This CDR3 contains 16 residues. CDR1 LGHDT and CDR2 YNNKEL come from the germline V gene (reference sequence). V shed 1 base and J shed 4 bases, with 16 bases lying between them. The CDR3, as DNA: TGTGCCAGCAGCCAAGGCCCCACTAGGGGGGGAGAGACCCAGTACTTC. Protein: CASSQGPTRGGETQYF.

The gene calls are TRBV19 and TRBJ2-2, with D perhaps TRBD1 or TRBD2 (5 bases each). V lost 5 bases, J lost 2 bases, and 15 bases lay in between. CDR1 LNHDA and CDR2 SQIVND come from the germline V gene (reference sequence). This CDR3 contains 16 residues. The CDR3 nucleotides are TGTGCCAGTAGTGCGCTCCGGGACGGTAACACCGGGGAGCTGTTTTTT. Residues: CASSALRDGNTGELFF.

The rearrangement joins TRBV7-2 to TRBJ2-3, with a possible D match to TRBD1 (5 bases). The germline CDR1 and CDR2 sequences are SGHTA and FQGNSA. The CDR3 extends over 15 amino acids. Trimming left V 3 bases short and J 4 bases short, with 14 bases between. CDR3 loop: CASSFWGRAADTQYF. CDR3 sequence (DNA): TGTGCCAGCAGCTTTTGGGGCAGGGCGGCAGATACGCAGTATTTT.

The chain couples TRBV30 to TRBJ2-1; no definite D call. V lost 0 bases and J 8 bases, leaving 8 bases between the germline ends. CDR1 is GTSNPN, CDR2 SVGIG, per germline (reference sequence). The CDR3 totals 12 residues. The CDR3 spells CAWSVGNDEQFF. The CDR3 nucleotides read TGTGCCTGGAGTGTTGGTAACGATGAGCAGTTCTTC.

This chain joins TRBV9 and TRBJ2-1; the D gene could be TRBD1 or TRBD2 (5 bases each). Germline CDR1 SGDLS, CDR2 YYNGEE. V lost 3 bases and J lost 9, with 19 bases in between. The CDR3 length is 15 residues. The CDR3 loop reads CASSAARVLGVEQFF. The DNA of the CDR3 is TGTGCCAGCAGCGCCGCCCGAGTGTTGGGGGTTGAGCAGTTCTTC.

For the CDR3, the DNA is TGTGCCAGCAGCTTACACCGGGGGCAGCCCCAGCATTTT. As protein: CASSLHRGQPQHF. The chain uses TRBV7-2 and TRBJ1-5; possibly TRBD1 for D (5 bases). V lost 2 bases and J 7 bases, leaving 9 bases between the germline ends. The germline gives CDR1 SGHTA, CDR2 FQGNSA. The CDR3 runs 13 residues.

This chain joins TRBV6-5 and TRBJ2-7; D is undetermined. The V gene's germline CDR1 is MNHEY and CDR2 SVGAGI. The CDR3 spans 13 residues. Deletions cut 6 bases from V and 3 bases from J, with 12 bases between. CDR3 sequence reads: CASSWDLNYEQYF. Written as DNA, the CDR3 is TGTGCCAGCAGCTGGGATTTAAACTACGAGCAGTACTTC.

The chain carries TRBV28 and TRBJ2-7, with 7 bases aligning to TRBD2. In germline, CDR1 is MDHEN, CDR2 SYDVKM. The length of the CDR3 is 14 residues. With V trimmed by 2 bases and J by 7 bases, 8 bases remained unmatched. The CDR3 DNA sequence: TGTGCCAGCAGTTTAGGCAGGTCCGGGGGGGAGCAGTACTTC. As protein: CASSLGRSGGEQYF. Supplemented by reference TRBV28 and TRBJ2-7, the full variable domain reads DVKVTQSSRYLVKRTGEKVFLECVQDMDHENMFWYRQDPGLGLRLIYFSYDVKMKEKGDIPEGYSVSREKKERFSLILESASTNQTSMYLCASSLGRSGGEQYFGPGTRLTVT.

A word on this clone: At one end, the junction sequence differs from germline, possibly due to a read error. The rearrangement uses TRBV7-7 and TRBJ2-1, with D perhaps given as TRBD1 or TRBD2 (6 bases each). Germline CDR1 is SSHAT and CDR2 is FNYEAQ (reference sequence). This CDR3 region has 18 residues. This CDR3 is CASSPNDSRGGLHNEQFF. CDR3 bases: TGTGCTAGCAGCCCAAATGACAGTCGAGGGGGACTCCACAATGAGCAGTTCTTC.

The genes are TRBV28 and TRBJ2-1; the match to TRBD1 covers 8 bases. The CDR3 extends over 13 amino acids. Per germline, CDR1 MDHEN and CDR2 SYDVKM. V was pared by 6 bases and J by 10 bases, with 8 bases of the junction left unmatched. The DNA for the CDR3 is TGTGCCAGCAGCTCCGGACAGGGTATGGAGCAGTTCTTC. Translated: CASSSGQGMEQFF.

The chain couples TRBV3-1 (or the pseudogene TRBV3-2) to TRBJ2-3, with 7 bases aligning to TRBD1. The ends lost 4 bases at V and 3 bases at J; junction bases unmatched: 10. Germline CDR1 LGHDT, CDR2 YNNKEL (reference sequence). The CDR3 runs to 16 residues. This chain's CDR3 is CASSPSTGYLTDTQYF. The CDR3, as DNA: TGTGCCAGCAGCCCTTCGACAGGGTATTTAACAGATACGCAGTATTTT.

The chain carries TRBV24-1 and TRBJ1-2, with D unclear. Trimming left V 1 base short and J 0 bases short, with 5 bases between. In germline, CDR1 is KGHDR, CDR2 SFDVKD. This CDR3 spans 14 amino acids. CDR3 protein: CATSDFHTNYGYTF. The CDR3 DNA reads as TGTGCCACCAGTGATTTTCACACTAACTATGGCTACACCTTC.

The chain is built from TRBV10-3 and TRBJ1-2; no reliable D call. Trimming took off 10 bases at V and 7 bases at J, with 10 bases between the two ends. Germline V gene data show CDR1 as ENHRY and CDR2 as SYGVKD. The CDR3 has 10 amino acids. This CDR3 reads CATPNGGYTF. CDR3 bases: TGTGCCACCCCCAACGGTGGCTACACCTTC.

This chain links TRBV7-2 with TRBJ2-4, with TRBD2 matching over 13 bases. With 4 bases clipped from V and 6 bases from J, the junction kept 3 bases outside the gene matches. The CDR3 is made up of 15 amino acids. CDR1 SGHTA and CDR2 FQGNSA come from the germline V gene. As DNA, the CDR3 is TGTGCCAGCAGCTCCCGGACTAGCGGGGGAAACATTCAGTACTTC. Translating gives CASSSRTSGGNIQYF.

The rearrangement links TRBV3-1 (or the pseudogene TRBV3-2) to TRBJ1-1; D is possibly TRBD1 (5 bases). The ends were cut back, 0 bases at V and 4 bases at J, with 6 bases in the middle. The CDR3 length is 13 residues. Germline V gene sequence: CDR1 LGHDT, CDR2 YNNKEL (reference sequence). The CDR3 here is CASSQEGGTEAFF. The CDR3 nucleotides read TGTGCCAGCAGCCAAGAGGGGGGCACTGAAGCTTTCTTT.

The chain recombines TRBV11-2 with TRBJ1-2; D is unclear. The CDR3 has 14 amino acids. The germline gives CDR1 SGHAT, CDR2 FQNNGV. Trimming shortened V by 0 bases and J by 0 bases, and 5 bases separated the two germline ends. The CDR3: CASSLDGSNYGYTF. The CDR3 coding sequence is TGTGCCAGCAGCTTAGACGGGTCTAACTATGGCTACACCTTC.